The TCR beta chain described here comes from a study of cytomegalovirus exposure and HLA in healthy donors. The CDR3 length is 18 residues. The junction had 9 bases not matched to a gene; V was cut back by 3 bases and J by 0 bases. Per the germline V gene, CDR1 is SGHNT and CDR2 is YYREEE (reference sequence). PCR was performed using 60 Vbeta and 13 Jbeta primers. Assay: immunoSEQ multiplex PCR; the TCRdb copy retains only in-frame clones and omits some. The sample records approximately 100,000 clones, about 68% being singletons. Notes on this clone: Its antigen is not identified.

Overall study findings and caveats: According to an earlier analysis, most TCR beta V segments yielded productive rearrangements about 87% or about 30% of the time. An analysis was carried out at a later point. It showed that HLA-associated TCR beta chains were more clonally expanded than equally common non-associated chains.

V gene TRBV5-4 combines with J gene TRBJ2-6, with 7 bases identical to TRBD1. The receptor was isolated from a male donor in good health and CMV-seropositive. Sequenced: PBMCs. CDR3 in amino acids: CASSSRGLSLSGANVLTF. The CDR3, as DNA: TGTGCCAGCAGCTCGAGGGGGCTATCACTCTCTGGGGCCAACGTCCTGACTTTC.